This T cell receptor beta chain derives from a study of control samples from healthy donors and cancer patients. Generated by immunoSEQ multiplex PCR, the TCRdb table keeps only in-frame clones and is missing some. The sample has roughly 100,000 clones, roughly 80% seen once. In germline, CDR1 is MNHEY, CDR2 SMNVEV (reference sequence). The CDR3 runs 17 residues. V lost 6 bases, J lost 4 bases, and 16 bases stayed unmatched. This chain connects TRBV27 to TRBJ2-7; 9 bases are a match to TRBD1. This TCR derives from a woman between 45 and 65 years old in good health. Sequenced sample: blood. This CDR3 reads CASSRDRELGRIYEQYF. CDR3 sequence (DNA): TGTGCCAGCAGCCGGGACAGGGAACTTGGGAGGATATACGAGCAGTACTTC.